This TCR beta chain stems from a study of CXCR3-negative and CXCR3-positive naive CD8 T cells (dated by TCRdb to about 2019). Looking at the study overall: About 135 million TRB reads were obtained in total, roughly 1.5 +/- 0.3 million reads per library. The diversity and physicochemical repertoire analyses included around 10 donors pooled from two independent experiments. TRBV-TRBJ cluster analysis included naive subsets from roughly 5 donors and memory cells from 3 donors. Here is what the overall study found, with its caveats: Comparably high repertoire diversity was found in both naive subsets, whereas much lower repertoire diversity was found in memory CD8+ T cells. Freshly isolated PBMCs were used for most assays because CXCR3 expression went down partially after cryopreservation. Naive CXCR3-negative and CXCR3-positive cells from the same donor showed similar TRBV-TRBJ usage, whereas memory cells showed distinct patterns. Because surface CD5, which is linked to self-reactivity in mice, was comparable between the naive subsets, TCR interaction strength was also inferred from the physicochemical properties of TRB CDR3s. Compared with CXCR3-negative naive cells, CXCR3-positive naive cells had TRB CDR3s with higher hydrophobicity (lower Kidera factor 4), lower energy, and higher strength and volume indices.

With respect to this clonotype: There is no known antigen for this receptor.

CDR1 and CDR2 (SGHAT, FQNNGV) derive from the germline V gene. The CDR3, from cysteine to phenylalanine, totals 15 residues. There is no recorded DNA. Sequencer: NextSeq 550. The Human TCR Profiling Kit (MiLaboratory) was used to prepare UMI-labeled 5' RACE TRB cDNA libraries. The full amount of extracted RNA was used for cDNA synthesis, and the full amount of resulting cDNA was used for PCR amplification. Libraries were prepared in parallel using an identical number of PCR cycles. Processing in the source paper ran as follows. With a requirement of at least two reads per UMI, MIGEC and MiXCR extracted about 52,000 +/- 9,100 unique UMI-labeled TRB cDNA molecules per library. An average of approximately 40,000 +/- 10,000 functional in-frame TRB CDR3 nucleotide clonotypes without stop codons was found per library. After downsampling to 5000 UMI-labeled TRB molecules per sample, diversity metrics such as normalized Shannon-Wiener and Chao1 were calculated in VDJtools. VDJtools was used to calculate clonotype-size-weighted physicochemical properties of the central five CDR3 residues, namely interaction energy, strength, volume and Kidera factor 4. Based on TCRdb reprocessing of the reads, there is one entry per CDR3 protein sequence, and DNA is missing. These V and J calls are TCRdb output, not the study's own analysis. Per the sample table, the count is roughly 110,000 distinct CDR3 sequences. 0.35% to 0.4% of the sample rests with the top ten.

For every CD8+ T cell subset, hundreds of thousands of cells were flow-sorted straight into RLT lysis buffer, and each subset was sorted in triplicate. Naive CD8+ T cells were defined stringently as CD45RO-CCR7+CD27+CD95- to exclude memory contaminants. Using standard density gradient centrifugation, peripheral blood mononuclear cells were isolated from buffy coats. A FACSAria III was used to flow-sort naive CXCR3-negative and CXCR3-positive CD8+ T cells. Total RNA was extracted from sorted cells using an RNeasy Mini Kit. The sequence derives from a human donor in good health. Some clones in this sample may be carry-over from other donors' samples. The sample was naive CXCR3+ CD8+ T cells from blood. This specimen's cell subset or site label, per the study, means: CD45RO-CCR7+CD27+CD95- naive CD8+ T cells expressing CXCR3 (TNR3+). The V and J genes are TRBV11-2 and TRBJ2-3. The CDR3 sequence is CASSLAPKHTDTQYF. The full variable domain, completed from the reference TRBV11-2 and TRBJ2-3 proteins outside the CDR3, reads EAGVAQSPRYKIIEKRQSVAFWCNPISGHATLYWYQQILGQGPKLLIQFQNNGVVDDSQLPKDRFSAERLKGVDSTLKIQPAKLEDSAVYLCASSLAPKHTDTQYFGPGTRLTVL.